These T cell receptor beta chains were read from a single sample in a study of OX40 agonist ivuxolimab in advanced cancers. Repertoires were generated with immunoSEQ multiplex PCR, while TCRdb's copy carries only in-frame clones and drops some. Of tens of thousands of clones listed, around nine tenths are singletons. Here the sequenced sample was CD4+ or CD8+ T cells sorted from blood, taken in a trial of the OX40 agonist ivuxolimab. Source of these receptors: an adult with an advanced solid tumor such as melanoma, head and neck, liver or kidney cancer. The CDR3 runs from the conserved cysteine through the conserved F or W. D genes are given only for firm matches.

>NA|TRBD2|TRBV4-3
CASSQVGGGATEQYF
>TRBJ2-1|TRBD1|TRBV19
CASSRQGSSYNEQFF
>TRBJ2-4|TRBD2|TRBV19
CASSTSGRDFPKNIQYF
>TRBJ1-2|NA|TRBV15
CATSMRTAATYGYTF
>TRBJ1-3|NA|TRBV4-2
CASSQRGSGNTIYF
>TRBJ2-7|NA|TRBV5-1
CASSSDGAQSDEQYF
>TRBJ2-3|NA|TRBV4-1
CASSPSSTDTQYF
>TRBJ2-7|NA|TRBV2
CASSLEATGEQYF
>TRBJ1-5|NA|TRBV19
CASTDPTGPYSNQPQHF
>TRBJ1-2|NA|TRBV19
CASGTYGYTF
>TRBJ2-2|NA|TRBV4-1
CASSQRQANTGELFF
>TRBJ2-7|TRBD1|TRBV18
CASSPRTGDRQQYF
>TRBJ2-7|TRBD1|TRBV5-4
CASSLFGRDRVYEQYF
>TRBJ1-6|NA|TRBV5-8
CASSRPTWGGDSPLHF
>TRBJ1-4|TRBD1|TRBV5-1
CASSPGQGNEKLFF
>TRBJ1-6|NA|TRBV28
CASTTPLSSYNSPLHF
>TRBJ2-5|TRBD2|TRBV4-1
CASSLGGLETQYF
>TRBJ2-2|NA|TRBV19
CASSMRAGLTAGELFF
>TRBJ2-5|TRBD1|TRBV7-2
CASSLDRAGETQYF
>TRBJ2-1|TRBD2|TRBV18
CASSPGLAGGPSYNEQFF
>TRBJ2-3|NA|TRBV4-3
CASSPSAVRSTDTQYF
>TRBJ2-5|NA|TRBV6-1
CASSLGNVAYF
>TRBJ1-1|TRBD1|TRBV19
CASSPDGGGTGIEAFF
>TRBJ2-3|TRBD1|TRBV29-1
CSVEQGQGGDTQYF
>TRBJ1-3|NA|TRBV7-9
CASSLGRTLSSGNTIYF
>TRBJ2-3|NA|TRBV7-9
CASSLDRYTDTQYF
>TRBJ2-3|TRBD2|TRBV7-2
CASSPELAAFTDTQYF
>TRBJ2-7|NA|TRBV2
CASLRGGAEYEQYF